This entry lists 30 T cell receptor beta chains sequenced from one sample in a study of blood T cell repertoires in COVID-19. This table comes from immunoSEQ multiplex PCR, and its TCRdb copy is limited to in-frame clones, with some not included. In the table there are about 270,000 clones, 85% to 90% of which are singletons. The source material was PBMCs or T cells enriched from blood (not recorded which). The receptors stem from a woman aged 18-35 years who had recovered from COVID-19.

This chain joins TRBV18 and TRBJ2-7, with a weak D call TRBD2 (7 bases). Germline CDR1 and CDR2: KGHSH and LQKENI. V gave up 1 base and J gave up 4 bases, with 14 bases separating them. The length of the CDR3 is 15 residues. The CDR3 is CASSPLKGGSYEQYF. CDR3 nucleotide sequence: TGTGCCAGCTCACCACTAAAGGGGGGGTCTTACGAGCAGTACTTC. The variable domain in full, with the rest retrieved from reference TRBV18 and TRBJ2-7, is NAGVMQNPRHLVRRRGQEARLRCSPMKGHSHVYWYRQLPEEGLKFMVYLQKENIIDESGMPKERFSAEFPKEGPSILRIQQVVRGDSAAYFCASSPLKGGSYEQYFGPGTRLTVT.

V usage is TRBV5-5 and J usage is TRBJ2-5, with a possible D match to TRBD1 (6 bases). The CDR3 consists of 15 residues. The V gene lost 4 bases and the J gene lost 5 bases, with 18 bases spanning the gap. The V gene's germline CDR1 is SGHKS and CDR2 YYEKEE (reference sequence). This CDR3 is CASSVDHRALETQYF. Written as DNA, the CDR3 is TGTGCCAGCAGCGTAGACCACAGGGCCCTGGAGACCCAGTACTTC.

This sequence joins TRBV7-6 and TRBJ1-4, with a possible D match to TRBD1 (5 bases). This CDR3 contains 14 residues. V shed 5 bases and J shed 6 bases, with 13 bases lying between them. Looked up from germline, CDR1 is SGHVS and CDR2 is FNYEAQ. CDR3 in DNA: TGTGCCAGCAGCCGGGGGGGTAGGGATGAAAAACTGTTTTTT. It yields the protein CASSRGGRDEKLFF.

The V gene is TRBV28, the J gene TRBJ2-1; tentatively, D is TRBD1 (5 bases). The CDR3 contains 15 residues. Germline V lookup: CDR1 MDHEN, CDR2 SYDVKM. Trimming left V 2 bases short and J 7 bases short, with 15 bases between. The chain's CDR3 is CASSLKGRLLNEQFF. CDR3 nucleotide sequence: TGTGCCAGCAGTTTAAAGGGGCGGTTGTTAAATGAGCAGTTCTTC.

This chain connects TRBV15 to TRBJ1-1; no reliable D call. The CDR3 length is 15 residues. V lost 6 bases and J lost 2, with 16 bases in between. Germline V gene data show CDR1 as LNHNV and CDR2 as YYDKDF (reference sequence). In nucleotides, the CDR3 is TGTGCCACCAGTCATCGACTCCCCCTTAACACTGAAGCTTTCTTT. Protein sequence: CATSHRLPLNTEAFF.

J is TRBJ2-5 and V is TRBV5-4; D possibly corresponds to TRBD1 (5 bases). Germline V gene lookup returns CDR1 SGHNT and CDR2 YYREEE (reference sequence). Trimming removed 2 bases from V and 0 bases from J, with 8 bases in between. The CDR3 is 14 residues long. CDR3 sequence reads: CASSFADNQETQYF. CDR3 nucleotides: TGTGCCAGCAGCTTTGCGGACAACCAAGAGACCCAGTACTTC.

The V gene is TRBV13, the J gene TRBJ2-1, with 9 bases that match TRBD2. Per germline, CDR1 PRHDT and CDR2 FYEKMQ (reference sequence). V was clipped by 1 base and J by 9 bases; unmatched bases: 10. This CDR3 spans 16 amino acids. The CDR3 spells CASSLVGGGAHSEQFF. CDR3 nucleotide sequence: TGTGCCAGCAGCTTAGTCGGCGGGGGGGCCCACAGTGAGCAGTTCTTC. Full variable domain (outside the CDR3, taken from reference TRBV13 and TRBJ2-1): AAGVIQSPRHLIKEKRETATLKCYPIPRHDTVYWYQQGPGQDPQFLISFYEKMQSDKGSIPDRFSAQQFSDYHSELNMSSLELGDSALYFCASSLVGGGAHSEQFFGPGTRLTVL.

The gene calls are TRBV2 and TRBJ2-5; possible D gene TRBD1, 7 bases. The CDR3 extends over 10 amino acids. CDR1 and CDR2 from the germline V gene are SNHLY and FYNNEI. CDR3 residues: CAQGGETQYF. The CDR3 DNA reads TGTGCTCAGGGGGGAGAGACCCAGTACTTC.

The chain couples TRBV3-1 (or the pseudogene TRBV3-2) to TRBJ2-7; maybe TRBD2 (6 bases). V gave up 0 bases and J gave up 3 bases, with 15 bases separating them. The CDR3 covers 16 residues. Per germline, CDR1 LGHDT and CDR2 YNNKEL (reference sequence). CDR3 sequence: CASSQDGTSSYYEQYF. The CDR3 bases are TGTGCCAGCAGCCAAGATGGAACTAGCTCGTACTACGAGCAGTACTTC.

The V and J genes are TRBV14 and TRBJ2-2; D unclear. The CDR3 is made up of 14 amino acids. Trimming left V 2 bases short and J 1 base short, with 5 bases between. CDR1 and CDR2 from the germline V gene are SGHDN and FVKESK. The CDR3 region has the DNA TGTGCCAGCAGCCAACACAGGAACACCGGGGAGCTGTTTTTT. Its translation is CASSQHRNTGELFF. The full variable domain, rest sourced from reference TRBV14 and TRBJ2-2, is EAGVTQFPSHSVIEKGQTVTLRCDPISGHDNLYWYRRVMGKEIKFLLHFVKESKQDESGMPNNRFLAERTGGTYSTLKVQPAELEDSGVYFCASSQHRNTGELFFGEGSRLTVL.

This chain uses TRBV4-1 with TRBJ2-1, with D possibly matching TRBD1 (6 bases). The CDR3 covers 14 residues. V lost 6 bases and J lost 7, with 16 bases in between. Per the germline V gene, CDR1 is MGHRA and CDR2 is YSYEKL. CDR3 coding DNA: TGCGCCAGCAGAGCCCAGCGAGGACAGAATGAGCAGTTCTTC. Residues: CASRAQRGQNEQFF.

The genes are TRBV18 and TRBJ2-2; TRBD1 matches at 8 bases. Germline loops: CDR1 KGHSH, CDR2 LQKENI. The trim removed 5 bases at V and 3 bases at J, leaving 5 bases unmatched. The CDR3 runs to 15 residues. This CDR3 reads CASSIAGGDTGELFF. CDR3 coding DNA: TGTGCCAGCTCAATCGCAGGGGGCGACACCGGGGAGCTGTTTTTT.

The chain has TRBV13 and TRBJ2-3; TRBD2 matches 10 bases. The germline gives CDR1 PRHDT, CDR2 FYEKMQ (reference sequence). The trim removed 5 bases at V and 10 bases at J, leaving 21 bases unmatched. The CDR3 totals 18 residues. The CDR3 coding sequence is TGTGCCAGCAGCCCCCCGCGCGGGCTAGCGGGGGAGAACGGTGCGCAGTATTTT. Its protein is CASSPPRGLAGENGAQYF. The entire variable domain, with the rest obtained from reference TRBV13 and TRBJ2-3, is as follows: AAGVIQSPRHLIKEKRETATLKCYPIPRHDTVYWYQQGPGQDPQFLISFYEKMQSDKGSIPDRFSAQQFSDYHSELNMSSLELGDSALYFCASSPPRGLAGENGAQYFGPGTRLTVL.

The chain employs TRBV11-2 and TRBJ1-6; 7 positions match TRBD1. CDR3 length equals 15 residues. Germline V lookup: CDR1 SGHAT, CDR2 FQNNGV. Trimming took 4 bases from V and 9 from J; bases not matched to a gene: 9. The chain's CDR3 is CASSYQVTGSSPLHF. The CDR3 DNA is TGTGCCAGCAGCTACCAGGTGACAGGGAGTTCACCCCTCCACTTT. Combining the CDR3 with reference TRBV11-2 and TRBJ1-6 gives the whole variable domain EAGVAQSPRYKIIEKRQSVAFWCNPISGHATLYWYQQILGQGPKLLIQFQNNGVVDDSQLPKDRFSAERLKGVDSTLKIQPAKLEDSAVYLCASSYQVTGSSPLHFGNGTRLTVT.

This chain connects TRBV4-2 to TRBJ1-1; 7 nucleotides match TRBD1. The length of the CDR3 is 15 residues. Germline values: CDR1 LGHNA, CDR2 YNFKEQ. The J segment lost 6 bases and the V segment lost 4 bases, leaving 11 bases of the junction unmatched. CDR3 in amino acids: CASSLRSGGGSEAFF. Written as DNA, the CDR3 is TGTGCCAGCAGCCTCCGCTCAGGGGGAGGCTCTGAAGCTTTCTTT.

V usage is TRBV3-1 (or the pseudogene TRBV3-2) and J usage is TRBJ2-1; TRBD1 is a possible D gene (5 bases). The V end lost 2 bases, the J end lost 8 bases, and 16 bases lay between the germline ends. The CDR3 extends over 15 amino acids. Germline loops: CDR1 LGHDT, CDR2 YNNKEL (reference sequence). As DNA, the CDR3 is TGTGCCAGCAGCCAACAGGGTGTAGTTACGGATGAGCAGTTCTTC. It is translated as CASSQQGVVTDEQFF.

J is TRBJ2-2 and V is TRBV5-1; 7 nucleotides agree with TRBD1. The junction had 3 bases not matched to a gene; V was cut back by 4 bases and J by 6 bases. From germline, CDR1 is SGHRS and CDR2 YFSETQ. The CDR3 contains 13 residues. This chain's CDR3 is CASSAGQAGELFF. CDR3 nucleotide sequence: TGCGCCAGCAGCGCCGGACAGGCCGGGGAGCTGTTTTTT.

The chain joins TRBV10-3 to TRBJ1-2; the match to TRBD1 covers 9 bases. Germline CDR1 and CDR2: ENHRY and SYGVKD. The CDR3 is 14 amino acids. V gave up 2 bases and J gave up 4 bases; unmatched junction bases: 2. CDR3 DNA: TGTGCCATCAGTGAGGGACAGGGGCCCTATGGCTACACCTTC. This translates into CAISEGQGPYGYTF.

The V call is TRBV6-4, the J call TRBJ2-1; D is unresolved. Per the germline V gene, CDR1 is MRHNA and CDR2 is SNTAGT. The CDR3 is 14 amino acids. V was clipped by 0 bases and J by 5 bases, with 8 bases between them. CDR3 sequence: CASSDSGTNNEQFF. In nucleotides, the CDR3 is TGTGCCAGCAGTGACTCTGGCACTAACAATGAGCAGTTCTTC.

This chain links TRBV28 with TRBJ2-1; D is undetermined. V was clipped by 3 bases and J by 3 bases, with 6 bases between them. Germline CDR1 is MDHEN and CDR2 is SYDVKM. The CDR3 spans 13 residues. CDR3 loop: CASSFVSYNEQFF. For the CDR3, the DNA is TGTGCCAGCAGTTTTGTCAGCTACAATGAGCAGTTCTTC.

The genes are TRBV5-1 and TRBJ2-3, with TRBD2 matching over 8 bases. Germline V gives CDR1 SGHRS, CDR2 YFSETQ. The trim removed 1 base at V and 2 bases at J, leaving 6 bases unmatched. The CDR3 contains 16 residues. This CDR3 is CASSLMAGGYTDTQYF. The CDR3 DNA is TGCGCCAGCAGCTTGATGGCGGGGGGATACACAGATACGCAGTATTTT.

This chain joins TRBV14 and TRBJ2-3; TRBD2 agrees at 15 bases. Germline V lookup: CDR1 SGHDN, CDR2 FVKESK. J lost 6 bases, V lost 4 bases, and 11 bases had no gene match. The CDR3 consists of 18 residues. The CDR3 DNA sequence: TGTGCCAGCAGCCCGGGACTAGCGGGGGGTCGAGTTCCGGATACGCAGTATTTT. Translated, it gives CASSPGLAGGRVPDTQYF.

The V and J genes are TRBV4-1 and TRBJ1-1; D is unclear. CDR3 size: 14 residues. V gave up 1 base and J gave up 1 base, with 7 bases separating them. The V gene's germline CDR1 is MGHRA and CDR2 YSYEKL. The CDR3 region is CASSQGVANTEAFF. The CDR3 DNA sequence: TGCGCCAGCAGCCAAGGCGTAGCGAACACTGAAGCTTTCTTT.

This chain's CDR3 is CASGFQQGLDREAGELFF. Here the CDR3 DNA reads TGTGCTAGTGGTTTTCAACAGGGGCTTGACAGGGAGGCCGGGGAGCTGTTTTTT. The gene calls are TRBV12-5 and TRBJ2-2; weak D call: TRBD1 (7 bases). This CDR3 comprises 18 residues. Germline V gene data show CDR1 as LGHNT and CDR2 as FRNRAP. The V end lost 3 bases, the J end lost 6 bases, and 23 bases lay between the germline ends.

This clone was picked up a small number of times. V and J are TRBV10-2 and TRBJ2-5, with TRBD2 matching over 14 bases. Germline V lookup: CDR1 WSHSY, CDR2 SAAADI. The V and J ends lost 6 bases and 5 bases, in that order; junction bases with no gene match: 8. The CDR3 length is 16 residues. The CDR3 sequence is CASRTSGGAGDETQYF. CDR3 in DNA: TGCGCCAGCAGGACTAGCGGGGGGGCCGGGGATGAGACCCAGTACTTC.

A few counts support this clone. This rearrangement joins TRBV18 to TRBJ1-1, with 7 bases identical to TRBD1. This CDR3 is built from 13 residues. The ends lost 3 bases at V and 4 bases at J; junction bases unmatched: 2. The germline CDR1 and CDR2 sequences are KGHSH and LQKENI. CDR3 loop: CASSPDRVTEAFF. CDR3 in DNA: TGTGCCAGCTCACCCGACAGGGTCACTGAAGCTTTCTTT.

This rearrangement joins TRBV28 to TRBJ2-1; D remains ambiguous. V lost 10 bases to trimming and J lost 6 bases, with 13 bases between them. Germline V gives CDR1 MDHEN, CDR2 SYDVKM. This CDR3 is built from 12 residues. CDR3 coding DNA: TGTGCCACCAAGCCCGATGGCAATGAGCAGTTCTTC. Translation gives CATKPDGNEQFF.

This clone appeared many times. The chain joins TRBV6-1 to TRBJ1-5; D is uncertain. The CDR3 is 16 residues long. In germline, CDR1 is MNHNS, CDR2 SASEGT. V gave up 4 bases and J gave up 0 bases, with 13 bases separating them. The CDR3 region is CASSGPAAYSNQPQHF. DNA for the CDR3: TGTGCCAGCAGTGGCCCGGCGGCATATAGCAATCAGCCCCAGCATTTT.

CDR3 loop: CASSSTASSYNSPLHF. The DNA of the CDR3 is TGTGCCAGCTCGTCGACAGCCAGCTCCTATAATTCACCCCTCCACTTT. The rearrangement joins TRBV18 to TRBJ1-6; D may be TRBD1 (5 bases). CDR1 and CDR2 from the germline V gene are KGHSH and LQKENI. The V and J ends lost 6 bases and 0 bases respectively, with 12 bases between them. This CDR3 has 16 amino acids.

This rearrangement joins TRBV4-1 to TRBJ2-2; 8 bases fit TRBD1. Germline lookup yields CDR1 MGHRA and CDR2 YSYEKL. The CDR3 runs 15 residues. Losses at the gene ends were 8 bases for V and 3 bases for J; bases not matched to a gene: 8. As DNA, the CDR3 is TGCGCCAGCTGCAGGACAGGGTTGGACACCGGGGAGCTGTTTTTT. Amino acids: CASCRTGLDTGELFF.